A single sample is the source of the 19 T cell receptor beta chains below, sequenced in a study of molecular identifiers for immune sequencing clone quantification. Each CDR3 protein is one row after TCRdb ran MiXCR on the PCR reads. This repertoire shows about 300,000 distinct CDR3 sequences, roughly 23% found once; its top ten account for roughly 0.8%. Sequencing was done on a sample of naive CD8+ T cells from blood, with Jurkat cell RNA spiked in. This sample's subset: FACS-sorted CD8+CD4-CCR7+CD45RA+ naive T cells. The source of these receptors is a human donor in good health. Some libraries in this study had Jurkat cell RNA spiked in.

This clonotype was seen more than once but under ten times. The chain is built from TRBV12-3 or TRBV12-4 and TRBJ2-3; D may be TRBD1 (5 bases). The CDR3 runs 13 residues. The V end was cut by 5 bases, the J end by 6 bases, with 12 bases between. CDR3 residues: CASSTPNRDTQYF. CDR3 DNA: TGTGCCAGCAGTACCCCCAACAGGGATACGCAGTATTTT.

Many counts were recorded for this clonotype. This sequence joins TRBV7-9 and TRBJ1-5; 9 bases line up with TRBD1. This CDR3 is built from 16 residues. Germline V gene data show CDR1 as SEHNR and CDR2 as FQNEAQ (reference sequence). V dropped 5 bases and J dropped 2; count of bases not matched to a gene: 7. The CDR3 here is CASSKQGAGGNQPQHF. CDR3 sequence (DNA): TGTGCCAGCAGCAAACAGGGGGCGGGGGGCAATCAGCCCCAGCATTTT.

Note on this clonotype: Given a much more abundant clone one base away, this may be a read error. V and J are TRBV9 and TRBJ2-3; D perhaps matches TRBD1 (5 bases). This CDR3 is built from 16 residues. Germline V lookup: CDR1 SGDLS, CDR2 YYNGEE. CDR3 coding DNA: TGTGCCTGCAGCGTAGCTGGTCCAGGGCTCACAGATACGCAGTATTTT. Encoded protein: CACSVAGPGLTDTQYF. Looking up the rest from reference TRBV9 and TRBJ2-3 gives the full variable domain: DSGVTQTPKHLITATGQRVTLRCSPRSGDLSVYWYQQSLDQGLQFLIQYYNGEERAKGNILERFSAQQFPDLHSELNLSSLELGDSALYFCACSVAGPGLTDTQYFGPGTRLTVL.

CDR3 protein: CASSLGATTYEQYF. The CDR3 nucleotides are TGTGCCAGCAGCCTGGGGGCAACAACCTACGAGCAGTACTTC. The rearrangement links TRBV6-2 or TRBV6-3 to TRBJ2-7; D is possibly TRBD1 (6 bases). V lost 6 bases and J 2 bases, leaving 14 bases between the germline ends. Per germline, CDR1 MNHEY and CDR2 SVGEGT. The CDR3 sequence is 14 residues long.

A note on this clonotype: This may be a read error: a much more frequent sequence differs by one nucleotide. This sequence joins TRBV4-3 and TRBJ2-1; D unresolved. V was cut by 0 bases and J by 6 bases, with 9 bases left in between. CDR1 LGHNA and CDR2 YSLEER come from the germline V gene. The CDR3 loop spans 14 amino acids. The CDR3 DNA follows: TGCGCCAGCAGCCAAGATACTACTTGCAATGAGCAGTTCTTC. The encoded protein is CASSQDTTCNEQFF.

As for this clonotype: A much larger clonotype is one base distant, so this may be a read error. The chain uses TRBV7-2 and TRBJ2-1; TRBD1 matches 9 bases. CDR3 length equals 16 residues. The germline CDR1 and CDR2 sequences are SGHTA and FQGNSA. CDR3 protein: CARRPGQGISYNEQSF. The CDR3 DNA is TGTGCCCGCCGACCCGGACAGGGGATTTCGTACAATGAGCAGTCCTTC.

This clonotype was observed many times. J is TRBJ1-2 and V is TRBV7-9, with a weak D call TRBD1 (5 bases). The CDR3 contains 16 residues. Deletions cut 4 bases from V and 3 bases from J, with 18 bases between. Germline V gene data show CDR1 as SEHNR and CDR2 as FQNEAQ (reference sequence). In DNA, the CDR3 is TGTGCCAGCAGCTCCCGACCGATAGGGGAGGACTATGGCTACACCTTC. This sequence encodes CASSSRPIGEDYGYTF. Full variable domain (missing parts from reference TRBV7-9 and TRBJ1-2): DTGVSQNPRHKITKRGQNVTFRCDPISEHNRLYWYRQTLGQGPEFLTYFQNEAQLEKSRLLSDRFSAERPKGSFSTLEIQRTEQGDSAMYLCASSSRPIGEDYGYTFGSGTRLTVV.

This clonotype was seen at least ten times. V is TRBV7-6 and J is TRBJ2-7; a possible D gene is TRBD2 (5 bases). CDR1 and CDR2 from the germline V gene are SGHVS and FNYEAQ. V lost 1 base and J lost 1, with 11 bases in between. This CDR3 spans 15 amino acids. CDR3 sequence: CASSLGPSGSYEQYF. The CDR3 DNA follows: TGTGCCAGCAGCTTAGGCCCCAGCGGTTCCTACGAGCAGTACTTC.

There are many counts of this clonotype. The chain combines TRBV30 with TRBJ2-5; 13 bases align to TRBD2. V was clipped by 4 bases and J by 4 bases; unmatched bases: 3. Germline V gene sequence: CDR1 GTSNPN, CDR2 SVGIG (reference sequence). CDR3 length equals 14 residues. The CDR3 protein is CAWILAGGPETQYF. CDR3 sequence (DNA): TGTGCCTGGATACTAGCGGGGGGGCCAGAGACCCAGTACTTC.

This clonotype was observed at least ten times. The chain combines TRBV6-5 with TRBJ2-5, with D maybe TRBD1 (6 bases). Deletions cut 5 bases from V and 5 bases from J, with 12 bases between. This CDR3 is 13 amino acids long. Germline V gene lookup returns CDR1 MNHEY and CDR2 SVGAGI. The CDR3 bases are TGTGCCAGCAGTCCCACAGGGATCGAGACCCAGTACTTC. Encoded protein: CASSPTGIETQYF.

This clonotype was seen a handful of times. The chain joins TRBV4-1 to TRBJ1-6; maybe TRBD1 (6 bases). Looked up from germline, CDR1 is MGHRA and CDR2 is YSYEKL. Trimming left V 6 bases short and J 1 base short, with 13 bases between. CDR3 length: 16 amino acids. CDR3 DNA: TGCGCCAGCAGGCGGGGGCCAGGGTCCTATAATTCACCCCTCCACTTT. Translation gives CASRRGPGSYNSPLHF.

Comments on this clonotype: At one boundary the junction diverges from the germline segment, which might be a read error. The CDR3 region has the DNA TGTACCAGCAGCATCCCTACAGGGATTGCGTACGAATTCACAGATACGCAGTATTTT. Its protein is CTSSIPTGIAYEFTDTQYF. This chain connects TRBV5-3 to TRBJ2-3, with a tentative D call TRBD1 (6 bases). TRBV5-3 is an ORF for which the function is uncertain. The CDR3 sequence is 19 residues long.

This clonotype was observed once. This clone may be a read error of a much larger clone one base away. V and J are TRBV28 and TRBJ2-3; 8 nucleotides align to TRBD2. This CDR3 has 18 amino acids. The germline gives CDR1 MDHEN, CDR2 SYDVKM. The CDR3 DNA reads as TGTGCCAGCAAGGGACTAGATGCCTCCGGAACGTTCATAGATGCGCAGTATTTT. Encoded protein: CASKGLDASGTFIDAQYF.

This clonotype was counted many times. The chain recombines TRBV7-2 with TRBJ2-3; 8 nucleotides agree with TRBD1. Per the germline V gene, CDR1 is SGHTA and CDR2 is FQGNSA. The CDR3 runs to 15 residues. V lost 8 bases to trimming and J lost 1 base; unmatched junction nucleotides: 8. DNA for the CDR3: TGTGCCAGCCGGGACAGGATGATGGGCACAGATACGCAGTATTTT. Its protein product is CASRDRMMGTDTQYF.

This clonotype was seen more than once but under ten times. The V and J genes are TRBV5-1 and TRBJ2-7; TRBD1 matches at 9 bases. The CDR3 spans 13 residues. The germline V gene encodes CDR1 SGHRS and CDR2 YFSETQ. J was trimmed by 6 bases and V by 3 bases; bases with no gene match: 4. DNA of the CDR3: TGCGCCAGCAGCTACGGGACAGGGACCGAGCAGTACTTC. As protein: CASSYGTGTEQYF.

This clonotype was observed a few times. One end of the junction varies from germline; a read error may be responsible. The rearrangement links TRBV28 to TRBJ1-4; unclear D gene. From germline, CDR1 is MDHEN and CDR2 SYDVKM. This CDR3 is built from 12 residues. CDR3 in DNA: TGTGCCAGCAGTCCCTCACGTGAAAAACTGGTTTTT. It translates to CASSPSREKLVF.

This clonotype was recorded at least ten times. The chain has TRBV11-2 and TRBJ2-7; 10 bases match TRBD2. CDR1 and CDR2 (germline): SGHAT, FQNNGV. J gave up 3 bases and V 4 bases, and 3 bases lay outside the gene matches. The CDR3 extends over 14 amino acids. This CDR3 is CASSSGLAIYEQYF. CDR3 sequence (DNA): TGTGCCAGCAGCTCGGGACTAGCGATCTACGAGCAGTACTTC. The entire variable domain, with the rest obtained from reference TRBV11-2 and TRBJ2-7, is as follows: EAGVAQSPRYKIIEKRQSVAFWCNPISGHATLYWYQQILGQGPKLLIQFQNNGVVDDSQLPKDRFSAERLKGVDSTLKIQPAKLEDSAVYLCASSSGLAIYEQYFGPGTRLTVT.

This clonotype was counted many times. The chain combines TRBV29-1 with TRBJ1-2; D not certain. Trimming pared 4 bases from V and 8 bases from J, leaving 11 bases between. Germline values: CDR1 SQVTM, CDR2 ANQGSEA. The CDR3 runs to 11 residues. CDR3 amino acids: CSVVDPSGYTF. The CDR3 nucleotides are TGCAGCGTTGTTGATCCGTCGGGCTACACCTTC. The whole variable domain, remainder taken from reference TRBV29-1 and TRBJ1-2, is SAVISQKPSRDICQRGTSLTIQCQVDSQVTMMFWYRQQPGQSLTLIATANQGSEATYESGFVIDKFPISRPNLTFSTLTVSNMSPEDSSIYLCSVVDPSGYTFGSGTRLTVV.

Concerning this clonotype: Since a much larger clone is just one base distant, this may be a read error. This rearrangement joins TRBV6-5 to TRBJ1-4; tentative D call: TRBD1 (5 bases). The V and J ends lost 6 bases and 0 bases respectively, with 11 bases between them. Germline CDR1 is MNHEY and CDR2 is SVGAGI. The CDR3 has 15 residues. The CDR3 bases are TGTGCCAGCAGCAGGTCAGGGTCAACTAATGAAAAACTGTTTTTT. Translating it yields CASSRSGSTNEKLFF.